The clone carrying this T cell receptor (beta chain) was found a few times. Its antigen is unknown. This record belongs to a study of identical twins. Study outcomes and limitations: Insertions ran lower in abundant cord blood beta clonotypes, though not in memory repertoires.

TCRdb passed the 5' RACE reads through MiXCR, listing each CDR3 protein once. The sample consists of hundreds of thousands of distinct CDR3 sequences, around 6% of them appearing once. Sequencing was carried out using naive T cells sorted from blood. This TCR was sampled from a man aged 18 to 35 in good health.

CDR3 residues: CATSGTLGEQFF. In DNA form, the CDR3 reads TGTGCCACCAGTGGTACACTCGGTGAGCAGTTCTTC. The rearrangement joins TRBV24-1 to TRBJ2-1; no clear D gene. CDR3 length equals 12 residues. CDR1 KGHDR and CDR2 SFDVKD come from the germline V gene. The ends were cut back, 5 bases at V and 9 bases at J, with 10 bases in the middle.